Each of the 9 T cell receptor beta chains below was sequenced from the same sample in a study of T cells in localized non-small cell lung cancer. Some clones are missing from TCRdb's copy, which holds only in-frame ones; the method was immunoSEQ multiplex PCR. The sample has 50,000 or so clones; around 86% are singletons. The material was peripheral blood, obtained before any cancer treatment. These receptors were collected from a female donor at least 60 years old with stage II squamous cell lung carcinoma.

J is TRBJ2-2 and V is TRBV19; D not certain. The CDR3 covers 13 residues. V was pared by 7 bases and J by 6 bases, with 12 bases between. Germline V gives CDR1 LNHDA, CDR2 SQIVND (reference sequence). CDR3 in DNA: TGTGCCAGTAATATTAGAGGCCCCGGGGAGCTGTTTTTT. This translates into CASNIRGPGELFF.

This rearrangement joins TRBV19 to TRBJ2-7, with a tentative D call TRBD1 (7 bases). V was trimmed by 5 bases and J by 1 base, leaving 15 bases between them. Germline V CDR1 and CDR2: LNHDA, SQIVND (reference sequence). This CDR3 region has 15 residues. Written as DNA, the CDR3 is TGTGCCAGTAGTGAGGGGGCAGGGAGGTCCTACGAGCAGTACTTC. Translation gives CASSEGAGRSYEQYF.

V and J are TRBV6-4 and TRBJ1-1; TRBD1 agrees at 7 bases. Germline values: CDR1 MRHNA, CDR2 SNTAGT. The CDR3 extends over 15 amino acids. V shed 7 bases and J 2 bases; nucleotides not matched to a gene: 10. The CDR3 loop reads CASISSGTVNTEAFF. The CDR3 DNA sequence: TGTGCCAGCATTAGCTCCGGGACAGTAAACACTGAAGCTTTCTTT.

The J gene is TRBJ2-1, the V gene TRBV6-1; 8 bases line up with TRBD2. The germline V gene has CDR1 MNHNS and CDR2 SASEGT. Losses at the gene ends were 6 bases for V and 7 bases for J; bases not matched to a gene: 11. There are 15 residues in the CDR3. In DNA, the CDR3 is TGTGCCAGCAGATCTTCCGGGGGGGCCAAGAATGAGCAGTTCTTC. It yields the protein CASRSSGGAKNEQFF.

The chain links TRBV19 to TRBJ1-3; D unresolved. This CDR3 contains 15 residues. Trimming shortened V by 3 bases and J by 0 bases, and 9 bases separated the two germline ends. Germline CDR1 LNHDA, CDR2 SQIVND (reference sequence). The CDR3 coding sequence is TGTGCCAGTAGTATTGATATTGACTCTGGAAACACCATATATTTT. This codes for CASSIDIDSGNTIYF.

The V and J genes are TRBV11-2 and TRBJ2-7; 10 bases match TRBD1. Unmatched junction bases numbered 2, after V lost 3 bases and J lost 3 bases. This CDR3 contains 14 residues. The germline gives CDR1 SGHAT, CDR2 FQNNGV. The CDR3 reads CASSLGTGVYEQYF. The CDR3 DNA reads TGTGCCAGCAGCTTGGGGACAGGGGTCTACGAGCAGTACTTC.

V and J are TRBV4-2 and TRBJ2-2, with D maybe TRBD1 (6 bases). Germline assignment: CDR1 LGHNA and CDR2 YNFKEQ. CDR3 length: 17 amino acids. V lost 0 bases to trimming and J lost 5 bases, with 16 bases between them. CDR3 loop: CASSQEGEQGRTGELFF. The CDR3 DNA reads TGTGCCAGCAGCCAAGAGGGAGAACAGGGAAGAACCGGGGAGCTGTTTTTT.

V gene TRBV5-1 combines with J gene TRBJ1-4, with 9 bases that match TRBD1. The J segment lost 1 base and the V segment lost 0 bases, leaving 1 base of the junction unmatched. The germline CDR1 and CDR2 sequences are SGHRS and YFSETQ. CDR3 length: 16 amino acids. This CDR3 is CASSLGTGVTNEKLFF. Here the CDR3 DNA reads TGCGCCAGCAGCTTGGGGACAGGGGTAACTAATGAAAAACTGTTTTTT.

The CDR3 sequence is CASSLGHSGNSGNTIYF. CDR3 sequence (DNA): TGCGCCAGCAGCTTGGGACACAGCGGAAACTCTGGAAACACCATATATTTT. The gene calls are TRBV5-1 and TRBJ1-3; no definite D call. Germline V CDR1 and CDR2: SGHRS, YFSETQ. The CDR3 sequence is 17 residues long. V was shortened by 0 bases and J by 0 bases, with 13 bases between the two germline ends.